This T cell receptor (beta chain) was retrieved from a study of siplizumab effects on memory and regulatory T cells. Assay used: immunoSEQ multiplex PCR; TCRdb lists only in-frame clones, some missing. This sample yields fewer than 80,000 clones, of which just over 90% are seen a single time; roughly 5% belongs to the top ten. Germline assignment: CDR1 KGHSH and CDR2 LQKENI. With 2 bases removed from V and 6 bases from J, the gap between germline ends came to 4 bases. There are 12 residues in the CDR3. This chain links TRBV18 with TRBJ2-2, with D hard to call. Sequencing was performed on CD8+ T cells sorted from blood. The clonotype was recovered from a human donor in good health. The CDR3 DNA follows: TGTGCCAGCTCACCAAGGTCCGGGGAGCTGTTTTTT. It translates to CASSPRSGELFF.